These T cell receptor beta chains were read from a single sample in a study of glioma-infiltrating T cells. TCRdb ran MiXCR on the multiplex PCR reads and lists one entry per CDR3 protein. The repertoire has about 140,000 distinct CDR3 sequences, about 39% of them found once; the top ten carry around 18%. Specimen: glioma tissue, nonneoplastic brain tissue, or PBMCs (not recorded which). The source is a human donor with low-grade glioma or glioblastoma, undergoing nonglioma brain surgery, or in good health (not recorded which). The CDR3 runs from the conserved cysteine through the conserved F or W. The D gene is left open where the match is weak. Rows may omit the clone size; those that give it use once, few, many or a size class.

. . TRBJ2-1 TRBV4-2 CASSQSAGSYNEQFF TGTGCCAGCAGCCAGTCAGCAGGTTCCTACAATGAGCAGTTCTTC
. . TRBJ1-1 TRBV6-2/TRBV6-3 CASSYRLWGPDTEAFF TGTGCCAGCAGTTACCGGCTTTGGGGTCCGGACACTGAAGCTTTCTTT
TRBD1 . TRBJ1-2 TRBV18 CASSPDRGSYTF TGTGCCAGCTCACCGGACAGGGGAAGCTACACCTTC
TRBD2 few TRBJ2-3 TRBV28 CASSKRGGTDTQYF TGTGCCAGCAGTAAGCGGGGCGGTACAGATACGCAGTATTTT
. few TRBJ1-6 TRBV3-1 CASRQTYNSPLHF TGTGCCAGCAGACAGACCTATAATTCACCCCTCCACTTT
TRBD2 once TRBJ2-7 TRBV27 CASSRLAGWLLSYEQYF TGTGCCAGCAGTCGACTAGCGGGATGGCTCCTCTCCTACGAGCAGTACTTC
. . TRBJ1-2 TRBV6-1 CASRPSGSSNYGYTF TGTGCCAGCAGGCCCTCGGGCAGTTCTAACTATGGCTACACCTTC
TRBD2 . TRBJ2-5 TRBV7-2 CASSLDGTRRETQYF TGTGCCAGCAGCTTAGACGGGACTAGGAGAGAGACCCAGTACTTC
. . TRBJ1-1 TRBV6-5 CASSYSIGTEAFF TGTGCCAGCAGTTACTCAATAGGGACTGAAGCTTTCTTT
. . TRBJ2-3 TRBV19 CASSFGPDTQYF TGTGCCAGTAGTTTTGGCCCAGATACGCAGTATTTT
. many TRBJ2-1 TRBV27 CASSFRLNYVNEQFF TGTGCCAGCAGTTTTCGCCTTAACTACGTCAATGAGCAGTTCTTC
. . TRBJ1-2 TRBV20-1 CSATSPQGWVGYTF TGCAGTGCCACTTCGCCACAGGGCTGGGTTGGCTACACCTTC
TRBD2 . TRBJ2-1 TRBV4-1 CASTLTAPGLAGGGEQFF TGCGCCAGCACCCTGACAGCACCGGGACTAGCGGGGGGAGGTGAGCAGTTCTTC
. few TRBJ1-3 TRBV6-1 CASSEVRISGNTIYF TGTGCCAGCAGTGAAGTCCGGATCTCTGGAAACACCATATATTTT
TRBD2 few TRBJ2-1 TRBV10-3 CAISESSGRTYNEQFF TGTGCCATCAGTGAGTCCAGCGGGAGGACCTACAATGAGCAGTTCTTC
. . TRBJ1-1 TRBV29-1 CSVATGMDTEAFF TGCAGCGTCGCGACAGGAATGGACACTGAAGCTTTCTTT
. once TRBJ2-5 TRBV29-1 CSVWVGGTQYF TGCAGCGTCTGGGTTGGGGGGACCCAGTACTTC
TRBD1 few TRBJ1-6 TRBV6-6 CASSYTLTGKNSPLHF TGTGCCAGCAGTTACACCCTGACAGGGAAAAATTCACCCCTCCACTTT
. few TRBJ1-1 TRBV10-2 CASTGSNTEAFF TGCGCCAGCACTGGGTCGAACACTGAAGCTTTCTTT
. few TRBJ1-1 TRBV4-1 CASSQARTSNTEAFF TGCGCCAGCAGCCAAGCCCGGACATCTAACACTGAAGCTTTCTTT
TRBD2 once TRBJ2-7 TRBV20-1 CSARDISGSSYEQYF TGCAGTGCTAGAGATATTAGCGGGAGCTCCTACGAGCAGTACTTC
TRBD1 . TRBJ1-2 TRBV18 CASSQRDRDYGYTF TGTGCCAGCTCTCAGAGGGACAGGGATTATGGCTACACCTTC
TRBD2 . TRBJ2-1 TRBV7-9 CTSSPSLAGEAEQFF TGTACCAGCAGCCCCTCCCTAGCGGGAGAGGCTGAGCAGTTCTTC
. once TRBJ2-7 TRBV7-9 CASSLSNRFPYEQYF TGTGCCAGCAGCTTAAGTAATAGATTTCCCTACGAGCAGTACTTC
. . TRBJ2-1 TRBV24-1 CATSDLQGNNEQFF TGTGCCACCAGTGATTTGCAGGGGAACAATGAGCAGTTCTTC
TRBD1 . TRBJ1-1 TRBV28 CASSRGQGWTEASF TGTGCCAGCAGCCGGGGACAGGGATGGACTGAAGCTTCCTTT
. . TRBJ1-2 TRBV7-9 CANSLILTGNYGYTF TGTGCCAACAGCTTAATACTCACAGGCAACTATGGCTACACCTTC
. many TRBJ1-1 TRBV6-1 CASRTTDRSTEAFF TGTGCCAGCAGAACCACCGACAGGAGCACTGAAGCTTTCTTT
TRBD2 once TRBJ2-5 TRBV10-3 CATGNSGKQETRYF TGTGCCACCGGGAATAGCGGGAAGCAAGAGACCCGGTACTTC